The source of this T cell receptor beta chain is a study of neoadjuvant anti-PD-1 for oral cavity cancer. The assay was immunoSEQ multiplex PCR, and TCRdb's table has in-frame clones only and misses some. Counted here are roughly 15,000 clones, 65% to 75% occurring once; the ten biggest clones make up less than 3.5%. General observations from the study: Only three patients per response group were TCR-analyzed; validation needed. Non-responders to neoadjuvant nivolumab had significantly more clonal PBMC T cells than responders.

As regards this clone: Its antigen remains unidentified.

This sample's time point: after neoadjuvant nivolumab, at surgical resection. No culture or expansion preceded analysis of these blood cells. Trimming cost V 3 bases and J 10 bases; bases outside gene matches: 7. CDR1 and CDR2 (germline): SGHNT, YYREEE (reference sequence). CDR3 length equals 15 residues. The receptor's source is a person between 40 and 85 years old with oral cavity squamous cell carcinoma. The genes are TRBV5-4 and TRBJ2-1, with 13 bases aligning to TRBD2. The sample in question was PBMCs, obtained after nivolumab (anti-PD-1) treatment. CDR3 in DNA: TGTGCCAGCAGCTCGGGACTAGCGGGACCCCGCGAGCAGTTCTTC. This gives the protein CASSSGLAGPREQFF.